The next 15 T cell receptor beta chains were all read from a single sample in a study of long-term antiretroviral therapy in people with HIV. The authors ran the immunoSEQ assay, v3.0, at survey level. Using immunoSEQ multiplex PCR, the repertoire was profiled, and TCRdb retains in-frame clones only, with some absent. Among about 25,000 clones listed, 75% to 90% were seen once. The material was unsorted PBMCs, obtained roughly 4.1 years after starting antiretroviral therapy. Every receptor here comes from a man aged 30-40 years with HIV.

The J gene is TRBJ2-7, the V gene TRBV29-1, with D perhaps TRBD1 (6 bases). With 0 bases removed from V and 1 base from J, the gap between germline ends came to 13 bases. CDR3 size: 15 residues. CDR1 SQVTM and CDR2 ANQGSEA come from the germline V gene. The CDR3 protein is CSVEDLRGESYEQYF. The CDR3 nucleotides read TGCAGCGTTGAAGATCTCAGGGGCGAGTCCTACGAGCAGTACTTC.

In DNA, the CDR3 is TGTGCCAGCAGCTTACACAGATCAACTAATGAAAAACTGTTTTTT. Translating gives CASSLHRSTNEKLFF. V and J are TRBV7-2 and TRBJ1-4; unclear D gene. CDR3 size: 15 residues. CDR1 and CDR2 (germline): SGHTA, FQGNSA. V lost 2 bases and J 0 bases, leaving 7 bases between the germline ends.

The chain is built from TRBV5-5 and TRBJ2-3; 8 bases align to TRBD1. Trimming at V came to 4 bases and at J to 2 bases, leaving 6 bases not matched to a gene. This CDR3 is built from 15 residues. Germline V gene data show CDR1 as SGHKS and CDR2 as YYEKEE (reference sequence). The CDR3 sequence is CASSLWTGNTDTQYF. CDR3 nucleotide sequence: TGTGCCAGCAGCCTATGGACAGGGAACACAGATACGCAGTATTTT.

This clone came up once. The chain carries TRBV27 and TRBJ2-3; D is tentatively TRBD1 or TRBD2 (5 bases each). Germline V lookup: CDR1 MNHEY, CDR2 SMNVEV (reference sequence). This CDR3 has 15 residues. The V end lost 9 bases, the J end lost 0 bases, and 16 bases lay between the germline ends. The CDR3: CASIFRGPSTDTQYF. CDR3 sequence (DNA): TGTGCCAGTATTTTTAGGGGACCGAGCACAGATACGCAGTATTTT.

In its sample, this clone was seen once. CDR3 DNA sequence: TGTGCCAGCAGTTTTCAGGGACAGGGAGGAGAAAAACTGTTTTTT. Protein product: CASSFQGQGGEKLFF. This sequence joins TRBV27 and TRBJ1-4, with 9 bases fitting TRBD1. CDR1 and CDR2 from the germline V gene are MNHEY and SMNVEV (reference sequence). V trimming: 3 bases; J trimming: 8 bases; junction bases outside the gene matches: 7. CDR3 length equals 15 residues.

The V and J genes are TRBV30 and TRBJ2-7; weak D call: TRBD2 (5 bases). V lost 3 bases and J lost 3, with 15 bases in between. CDR3 length: 14 amino acids. The germline V gene has CDR1 GTSNPN and CDR2 SVGIG (reference sequence). For the CDR3, the DNA is TGTGCCTGGAGAGAAGCCAGGACTTACTACGAGCAGTACTTC. It is translated as CAWREARTYYEQYF.

The chain combines TRBV2 with TRBJ2-7, with D possibly being TRBD1 (6 bases). Deletions cut 11 bases from V and 2 bases from J, with 19 bases between. The CDR3 contains 14 residues. Looked up from germline, CDR1 is SNHLY and CDR2 is FYNNEI. The CDR3 spells CAASTGTLTYEQYF. In nucleotides, the CDR3 is TGTGCCGCCAGTACAGGGACCCTCACCTACGAGCAGTACTTC.

This chain links TRBV5-1 with TRBJ1-2; TRBD1 matches 9 bases. Germline V gene data show CDR1 as SGHRS and CDR2 as YFSETQ. The trim removed 3 bases at V and 4 bases at J, leaving 10 bases unmatched. The CDR3 has 16 amino acids. CDR3 loop: CASSSDRGAGGYGYTF. In DNA form, the CDR3 reads TGCGCCAGCAGCTCGGACAGGGGAGCCGGGGGCTATGGCTACACCTTC.

The CDR3 sequence: CASSFQPGRNIQYF. CDR3 coding DNA: TGTGCCAGCAGCTTCCAGCCGGGACGCAACATTCAGTACTTC. V gene TRBV7-6 combines with J gene TRBJ2-4; D may correspond to TRBD1 or TRBD2 (5 bases each). The CDR3 covers 14 residues. V was trimmed by 3 bases and J by 7 bases, leaving 13 bases between them. Germline CDR1 SGHVS, CDR2 FNYEAQ.

This chain joins TRBV13 and TRBJ2-7, with 7 bases aligning to TRBD2. Per the germline V gene, CDR1 is PRHDT and CDR2 is FYEKMQ (reference sequence). V dropped 6 bases and J dropped 6; count of bases not matched to a gene: 14. This CDR3 comprises 15 residues. The CDR3 loop reads CASSPRGLGVGEQYF. CDR3 DNA: TGTGCCAGCAGTCCTAGAGGACTAGGGGTCGGCGAGCAGTACTTC.

The chain links TRBV30 to TRBJ2-5; tentatively, D is TRBD2 (6 bases). The germline V gene has CDR1 GTSNPN and CDR2 SVGIG (reference sequence). The CDR3 extends over 16 amino acids. Deletions cut 7 bases from V and 7 bases from J, with 28 bases between. The chain's CDR3 is CAYTLGGISKLGTQYF. The CDR3 DNA follows: TGTGCCTACACCCTCGGGGGTATCTCTAAGTTGGGGACCCAGTACTTC.

As concerns this clone: The junction departs from germline at one end; a sequencing error may be responsible. The V call is TRBV5-6, the J call TRBJ1-2, with D possibly being TRBD1 (6 bases). The germline V gene has CDR1 SGHDT and CDR2 YYEEEE. This CDR3 is 14 amino acids long. The CDR3 here is CASTLGTLNYGYTF. The CDR3, as DNA: TGTGCCAGCACCTTGGGGACATTGAACTATGGCTACACCTTC.

The J gene is TRBJ2-5, the V gene TRBV27, with D possibly being TRBD1 or TRBD2 (5 bases each). The V gene lost 5 bases and the J gene lost 7 bases, with 14 bases spanning the gap. There are 13 residues in the CDR3. The germline CDR1 and CDR2 sequences are MNHEY and SMNVEV (reference sequence). CDR3 amino acids: CASSLEARGTQYF. In nucleotides, the CDR3 is TGTGCCAGCAGTCTGGAAGCGAGGGGGACCCAGTACTTC.

The rearrangement joins TRBV11-2 to TRBJ1-2; TRBD1 aligns across 7 bases. With V trimmed by 4 bases and J by 2 bases, 1 base remained unmatched. The CDR3 totals 13 residues. Per germline, CDR1 SGHAT and CDR2 FQNNGV. The CDR3 loop is CASSSTGNYGYTF. The CDR3 DNA reads TGTGCCAGCAGCTCGACAGGGAACTATGGCTACACCTTC.

V and J are TRBV4-2 and TRBJ1-2; no clear D gene. V lost 1 base to trimming and J lost 1 base, with 13 bases between them. This CDR3 comprises 16 residues. Germline CDR1 reads LGHNA; CDR2 reads YNFKEQ. CDR3 sequence (DNA): TGTGCCAGCAGCCAAGGAGGAGGGCTTAATAACTATGGCTACACCTTC. This codes for CASSQGGGLNNYGYTF.